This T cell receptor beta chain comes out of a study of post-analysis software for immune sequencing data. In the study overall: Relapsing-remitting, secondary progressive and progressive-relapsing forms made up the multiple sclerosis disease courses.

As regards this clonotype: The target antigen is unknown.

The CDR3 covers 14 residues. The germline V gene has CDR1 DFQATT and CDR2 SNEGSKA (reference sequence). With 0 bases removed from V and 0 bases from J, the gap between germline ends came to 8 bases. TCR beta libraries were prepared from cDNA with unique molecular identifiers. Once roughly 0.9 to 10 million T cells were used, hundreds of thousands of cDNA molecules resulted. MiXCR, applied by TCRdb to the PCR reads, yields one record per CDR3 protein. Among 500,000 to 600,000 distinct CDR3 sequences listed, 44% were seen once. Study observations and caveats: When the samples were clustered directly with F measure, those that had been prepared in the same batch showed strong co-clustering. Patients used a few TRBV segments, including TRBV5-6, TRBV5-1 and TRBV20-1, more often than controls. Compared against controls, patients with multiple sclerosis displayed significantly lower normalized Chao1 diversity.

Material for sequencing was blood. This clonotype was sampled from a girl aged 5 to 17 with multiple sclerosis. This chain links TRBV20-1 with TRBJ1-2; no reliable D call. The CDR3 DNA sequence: TGCAGTGCTAGAGAGACGGACCCTAACTATGGCTACACCTTC. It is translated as CSARETDPNYGYTF.